The 20 T cell receptor beta chains below all came from one sample that was sequenced in a study of neurological immune-mediated disorders. One entry per CDR3 protein results from TCRdb running MiXCR on the 5' RACE reads. This table holds around 94,000 distinct CDR3 sequences, around 3.3% found once. Source material: PBMCs. The receptors come from a woman aged 18 to 35 with multiple sclerosis.

This clonotype was found many times. Here the CDR3 DNA reads TGTGCCAGCAGTCAAGACAACTATAATTCACCCCTCCACTTT. It translates to CASSQDNYNSPLHF. The gene calls are TRBV28 and TRBJ1-6; the D is unclear. The CDR3 spans 14 residues. The germline V and J ends were trimmed by 5 bases and 3 bases, with 8 bases remaining between them. Germline lookup yields CDR1 MDHEN and CDR2 SYDVKM.

This clonotype was detected ten times or more. The CDR3 here is CASSDPSSYNEQFF. CDR3 nucleotides: TGTGCCAGCAGTGACCCCAGCTCCTACAATGAGCAGTTCTTC. The chain links TRBV25-1 to TRBJ2-1; D is undetermined. Germline CDR1 MGHDK, CDR2 SYGVNS. This CDR3 has 14 residues. Trimming stripped 3 bases from V and 0 bases from J, with 6 bases between.

This clonotype was seen many times. The chain uses TRBV4-2 and TRBJ1-4; D may be TRBD1 (6 bases). This CDR3 has 16 amino acids. Between the trimmed V and J ends, which lost 0 bases and 5 bases, there was a span of 13 bases. Germline values: CDR1 LGHNA, CDR2 YNFKEQ. CDR3 protein: CASSQDGEGVNEKLFF. DNA of the CDR3: TGTGCCAGCAGCCAAGATGGCGAGGGGGTGAATGAAAAACTGTTTTTT.

This clonotype was counted ten times or more. The chain couples TRBV7-2 to TRBJ1-2; D gene unclear. V gave up 3 bases and J gave up 8 bases, with 10 bases separating them. Looked up from germline, CDR1 is SGHTA and CDR2 is FQGNSA. The CDR3 totals 12 residues. CDR3 bases: TGTGCCAGCAGCTTCCAACCGCCCGGCTACACCTTC. It codes for CASSFQPPGYTF.

This clonotype was counted many times. The chain combines TRBV12-5 with TRBJ1-1; TRBD1 is a possible D gene (5 bases). CDR3 length: 13 amino acids. The V gene's germline CDR1 is LGHNT and CDR2 FRNRAP. V dropped 5 bases and J dropped 3 bases, with 10 bases sitting between them. CDR3 sequence reads: CASGPGVDTEAFF. The CDR3, as DNA: TGTGCTAGTGGTCCGGGGGTAGACACTGAAGCTTTCTTT.

This clonotype was observed a few times. Since a much larger clone is just one base distant, this may be a read error. The genes are TRBV12-3 or TRBV12-4 and TRBJ1-5, with D perhaps TRBD1 (5 bases). CDR3 size: 16 residues. CDR3 amino acids: CASSLVHQGVNQPQNF. The CDR3 bases are TGTGCCAGCAGTTTGGTACATCAGGGCGTAAATCAGCCCCAGAATTTT.

This clonotype has a handful of counts. V gene TRBV7-6 combines with J gene TRBJ2-1; TRBD2 matches 8 bases. The junction had 5 bases not matched to a gene; V was cut back by 1 base and J by 3 bases. The CDR3 sequence is 16 residues long. Germline V gives CDR1 SGHVS, CDR2 FNYEAQ. This CDR3 is CASSLDAGGFYNEQFF. CDR3 coding DNA: TGTGCCAGCAGCTTAGATGCGGGGGGCTTCTACAATGAGCAGTTCTTC.

For this clonotype: This may arise from a read error, as a much more abundant clone is one base away. The chain recombines TRBV20-1 with TRBJ1-1; TRBD1 matches 7 bases. The CDR3 length is 15 residues. CDR1 is DFQATT, CDR2 SNEGSKA, per germline (reference sequence). V lost 5 bases, J lost 3 bases, and 12 bases stayed unmatched. This CDR3 is CSARNHKGADTEAFF. The CDR3 DNA follows: TGCAGTGCTCGCAATCACAAGGGGGCAGACACTGAAGCTTTCTTT.

This clonotype was found many times. V gene TRBV7-9 combines with J gene TRBJ1-1, with D possibly matching TRBD1 (6 bases). CDR3 length: 14 residues. The germline gives CDR1 SEHNR, CDR2 FQNEAQ (reference sequence). Trimming removed 5 bases from V and 7 bases from J, with 17 bases in between. CDR3 sequence (DNA): TGTGCCAGCAGCCCTAAGGGGGGTAGAAGTGAAGCTTTCTTT. Translated: CASSPKGGRSEAFF.

This clonotype was found many times. The gene calls are TRBV3-1 and TRBJ2-7; D is uncertain. This CDR3 is built from 12 residues. Germline V gene data show CDR1 as LGHDT and CDR2 as YNNKEL (reference sequence). The V end was cut by 1 base, the J end by 2 bases, with 3 bases between. CDR3 sequence reads: CASSQGPYEQYF. In DNA form, the CDR3 reads TGTGCCAGCAGCCAAGGGCCCTACGAGCAGTACTTC.

In this sample, this clonotype turned up many times. The V call is TRBV5-1, the J call TRBJ1-1; D not certain. Looked up from germline, CDR1 is SGHRS and CDR2 is YFSETQ. Trimming shortened V by 4 bases and J by 1 base, and 11 bases separated the two germline ends. The CDR3 is 14 amino acids. CDR3 sequence: CASSEWTANTEAFF. The CDR3 nucleotides are TGCGCCAGCAGCGAATGGACGGCGAACACTGAAGCTTTCTTT.

Ten or more counts support this clonotype. The V call is TRBV12-3 or TRBV12-4, the J call TRBJ2-1, with D perhaps TRBD2 (5 bases). This CDR3 contains 17 residues. Trimming left V 5 bases short and J 2 bases short, with 19 bases between. The CDR3 nucleotides are TGTGCCAGCAGTACCGGAGGCGTCAGCGTTGCCTACAATGAGCAGTTCTTC. It translates to CASSTGGVSVAYNEQFF.

This clonotype was recorded many times. The chain recombines TRBV6-5 with TRBJ2-3; TRBD2 matches 15 bases. This CDR3 spans 16 amino acids. V was pared by 0 bases and J by 7 bases, with 2 bases of the junction left unmatched. Germline CDR1 and CDR2: MNHEY and SVGAGI. CDR3 DNA sequence: TGTGCCAGCAGTTACTCGGGACTAGCGGGGGGCTATACGCAGTATTTT. Residues: CASSYSGLAGGYTQYF.

This clonotype was picked up many times. V gene TRBV20-1 combines with J gene TRBJ1-5; tentatively, D is TRBD1 (6 bases). CDR1 and CDR2 from the germline V gene are DFQATT and SNEGSKA (reference sequence). The V end lost 5 bases, the J end lost 0 bases, and 11 bases lay between the germline ends. The CDR3 contains 14 residues. DNA of the CDR3: TGCAGTGCTTTACAGGGAGCTAGCAATCAGCCCCAGCATTTT. This sequence encodes CSALQGASNQPQHF.

This clonotype has ten or more counts. V gene TRBV15 combines with J gene TRBJ2-1; D call uncertain. V dropped 1 base and J dropped 0 bases, with 7 bases sitting between them. Germline V gene sequence: CDR1 LNHNV, CDR2 YYDKDF (reference sequence). The CDR3 is 15 residues long. The chain's CDR3 is CATSRGSSSYNEQFF. Written as DNA, the CDR3 is TGTGCCACCAGCAGAGGGTCCTCCTCCTACAATGAGCAGTTCTTC.

This clonotype was counted at least ten times. The chain uses TRBV5-1 and TRBJ1-2; 8 bases line up with TRBD1. Losses at the gene ends were 4 bases for V and 0 bases for J; bases not matched to a gene: 5. The germline gives CDR1 SGHRS, CDR2 YFSETQ. This CDR3 is 15 amino acids long. The CDR3 DNA reads TGCGCCAGCAGCCAAGGACAGGGAACTAACTATGGCTACACCTTC. It is translated as CASSQGQGTNYGYTF.

This rearrangement joins TRBV2 to TRBJ1-4; D unclear. There are 13 residues in the CDR3. V was shortened by 7 bases and J by 4 bases, with 10 bases between the two germline ends. Germline lookup yields CDR1 SNHLY and CDR2 FYNNEI. The chain's CDR3 is CASTPENNEKLFF. CDR3 bases: TGTGCCAGCACCCCGGAAAATAATGAAAAACTGTTTTTT.

This clonotype was found many times. The chain recombines TRBV12-3 or TRBV12-4 with TRBJ1-5; 9 nucleotides line up with TRBD1. V dropped 6 bases and J dropped 2; count of bases not matched to a gene: 8. The CDR3 is 16 residues long. CDR3 protein: CASRGGQGVGNQPQHF. The DNA of the CDR3 is TGTGCCAGCAGGGGGGGACAGGGCGTAGGCAATCAGCCCCAGCATTTT.

This clonotype has at least ten counts. A much larger clone lies one base from this, so it may be a read error. The chain is built from TRBV5-1 and TRBJ2-5; D is ambiguous. The CDR3 contains 12 residues. Trimming took 0 bases from V and 3 from J, leaving 3 bases between them. Germline lookup yields CDR1 SGHRS and CDR2 YFSETQ. The CDR3 protein is CASSLEKETQYF. CDR3 bases: TGCGCCAGCAGCTTGGAGAAAGAGACCCAGTACTTC.

This clonotype has ten or more counts. The chain recombines TRBV3-1 with TRBJ1-1, with 8 bases identical to TRBD1. The CDR3 runs 12 residues. V dropped 3 bases and J dropped 11; count of bases not matched to a gene: 5. The germline gives CDR1 LGHDT, CDR2 YNNKEL (reference sequence). The CDR3 DNA reads TGTGCCAGCAGCCAGGTGGACAGGGATGCTTTCTTT. It encodes CASSQVDRDAFF.